The rows below give T cell receptor beta chains drawn from one sample of a study of synovial regulatory T cells in juvenile arthritis. Produced via immunoSEQ multiplex PCR; TCRdb's table is partial and in-frame only. The sample table sets out 7,500 to 10,000 clones. Sequences were obtained from Treg cells from blood. These receptors all stem from a donor between 2 and 29 years old with juvenile idiopathic arthritis. Each CDR3 is given with its conserved first and last residue. Fields, in order: J gene, V gene, CDR3 protein.

TRBJ1-2	TRBV18	CASSPAGSYGYTF
TRBJ2-5	TRBV4-1	CASSQGTSASPGETQYF
TRBJ1-6	TRBV6-6	CASSHRDRLNSPLHF
TRBJ2-2	TRBV27	CASSLSMARQGRGELFF
TRBJ2-7	TRBV7-9	CASSSAYEQYF
TRBJ1-2	TRBV10-3	CANRGQEAYGYTF
TRBJ2-3	TRBV10-3	CAISRRGLGPPLGTDTQYF
TRBJ1-5	TRBV5-5	CASSRASNQPQHF
TRBJ2-1	TRBV18	CASSSTGSSYNEQFF
TRBJ1-1	TRBV4-1	CASSQGTGAGTEAFF
TRBJ1-3	TRBV7-8	CASSSSRGNTIYF
TRBJ2-7	TRBV19	CASRASGSHEQYF
TRBJ1-3	TRBV6-1	CASRFGGLGNTIYF
TRBJ2-7	TRBV19	CAEPPDRSYEQYF
TRBJ2-2	TRBV5-6	CASSLVRGLDANTGELFF
TRBJ2-1	TRBV19	CASEGAGLSSYNEQFF
TRBJ1-1	TRBV10-3	CAIRVAGRAEAFF
TRBJ1-4	TRBV5-6	CASSPKPQGLRKLFF
TRBJ2-3	TRBV10-3	CAIGTGASGGIDTQYF
TRBJ2-5	TRBV10-3	CAISGVEETQYF
TRBJ2-1	TRBV10-3	CALASGSKHEQFF
TRBJ1-5	TRBV7-2	CASKQGSNQPQHF
TRBJ2-1	TRBV6-1	CASSATLTSGIFNEQFF
TRBJ1-1	TRBV20-1	CSAYGTWAFF
TRBJ1-2	TRBV5-6	CASSWGPRSYGYTF
TRBJ1-3	TRBV6-1	CASGTPLITGNTIYF